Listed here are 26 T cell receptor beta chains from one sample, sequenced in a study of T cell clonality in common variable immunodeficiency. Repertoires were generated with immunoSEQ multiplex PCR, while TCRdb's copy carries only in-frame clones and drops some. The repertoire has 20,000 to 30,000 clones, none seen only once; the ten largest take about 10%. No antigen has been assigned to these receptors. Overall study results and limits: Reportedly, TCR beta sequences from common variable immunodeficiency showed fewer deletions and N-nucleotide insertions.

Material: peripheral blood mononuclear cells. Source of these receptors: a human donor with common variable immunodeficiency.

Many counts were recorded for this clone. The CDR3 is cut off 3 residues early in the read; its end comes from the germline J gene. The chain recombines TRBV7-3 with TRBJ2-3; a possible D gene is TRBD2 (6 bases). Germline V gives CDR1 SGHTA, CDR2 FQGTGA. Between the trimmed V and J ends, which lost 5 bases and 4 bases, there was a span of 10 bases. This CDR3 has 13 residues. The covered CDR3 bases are TGTGCCAGCAGCCCCGGGGGAGCAGATACG. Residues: CASSPGGADT. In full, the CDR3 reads CASSPGGADTQYF.

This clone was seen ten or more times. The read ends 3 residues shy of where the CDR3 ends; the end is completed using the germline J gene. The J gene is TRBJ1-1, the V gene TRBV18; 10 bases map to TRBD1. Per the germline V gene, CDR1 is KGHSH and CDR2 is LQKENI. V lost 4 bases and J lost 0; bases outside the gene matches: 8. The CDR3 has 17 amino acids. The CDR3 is CASSLRGTGALNTEAFF. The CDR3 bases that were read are TGTGCCAGCTCACTAAGAGGGACAGGGGCTTTGAACACTGAA.

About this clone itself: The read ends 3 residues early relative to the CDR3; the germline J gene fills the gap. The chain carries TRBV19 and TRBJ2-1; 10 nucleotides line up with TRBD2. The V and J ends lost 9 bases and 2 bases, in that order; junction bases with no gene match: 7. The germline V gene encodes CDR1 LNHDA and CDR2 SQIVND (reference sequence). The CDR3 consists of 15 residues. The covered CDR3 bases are TGTGCCAGCTCTACTAGCGGGGTAACCTACAATGAG. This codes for CASSTSGVTYNE. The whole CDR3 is CASSTSGVTYNEQFF.

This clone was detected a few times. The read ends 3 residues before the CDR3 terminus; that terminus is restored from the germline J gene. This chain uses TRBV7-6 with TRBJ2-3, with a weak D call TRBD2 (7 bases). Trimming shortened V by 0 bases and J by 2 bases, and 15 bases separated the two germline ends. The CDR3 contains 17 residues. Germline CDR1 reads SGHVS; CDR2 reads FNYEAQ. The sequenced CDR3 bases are TGTGCCAGCAGCTTAGCGGGAGGGGGGGCCGCCACAGATACG. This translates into CASSLAGGGAATDT. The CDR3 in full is CASSLAGGGAATDTQYF. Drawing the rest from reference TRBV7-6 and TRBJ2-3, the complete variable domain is GAGVSQSPRYKVTKRGQDVALRCDPISGHVSLYWYRQALGQGPEFLTYFNYEAQQDKSGLPNDRFSAERPEGSISTLTIQRTEQRDSAMYRCASSLAGGGAATDTQYFGPGTRLTVL.

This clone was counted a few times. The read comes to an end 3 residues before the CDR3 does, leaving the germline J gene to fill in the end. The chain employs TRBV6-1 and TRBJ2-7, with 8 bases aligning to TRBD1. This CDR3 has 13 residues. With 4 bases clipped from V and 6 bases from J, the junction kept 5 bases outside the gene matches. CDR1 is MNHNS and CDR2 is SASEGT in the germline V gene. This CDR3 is CASSATGVGEQYF. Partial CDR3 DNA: TGTGCCAGCAGTGCGACAGGGGTAGGCGAG.

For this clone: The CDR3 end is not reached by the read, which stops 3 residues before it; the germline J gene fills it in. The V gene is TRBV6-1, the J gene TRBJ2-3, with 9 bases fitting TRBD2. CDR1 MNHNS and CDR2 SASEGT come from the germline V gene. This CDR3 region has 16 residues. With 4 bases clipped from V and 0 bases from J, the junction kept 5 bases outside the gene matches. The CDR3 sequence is CASSVTTSGSTDTQYF. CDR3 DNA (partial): TGTGCCAGCAGTGTCACTACTAGCGGGAGCACAGATACG.

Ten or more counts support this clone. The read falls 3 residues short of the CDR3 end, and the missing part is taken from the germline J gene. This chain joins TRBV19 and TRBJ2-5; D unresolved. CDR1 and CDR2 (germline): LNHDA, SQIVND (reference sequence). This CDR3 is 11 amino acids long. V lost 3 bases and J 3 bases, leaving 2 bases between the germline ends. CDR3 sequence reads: CASSIKETQYF. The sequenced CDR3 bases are TGTGCCAGTAGTATCAAAGAGACC.

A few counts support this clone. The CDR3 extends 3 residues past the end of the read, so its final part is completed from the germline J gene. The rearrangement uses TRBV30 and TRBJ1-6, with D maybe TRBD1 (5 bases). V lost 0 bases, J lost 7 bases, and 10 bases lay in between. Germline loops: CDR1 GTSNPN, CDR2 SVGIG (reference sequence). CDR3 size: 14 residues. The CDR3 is CAWSVHGGNSPLHF. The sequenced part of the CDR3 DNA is TGTGCCTGGAGTGTACATGGGGGGAATTCACCC. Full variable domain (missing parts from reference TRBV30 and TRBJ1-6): SQTIHQWPATLVQPVGSPLSLECTVEGTSNPNLYWYRQAAGRGLQLLFYSVGIGQISSEVPQNLSASRPQDRQFILSSKKLLLSDSGFYLCAWSVHGGNSPLHFGNGTRLTVT.

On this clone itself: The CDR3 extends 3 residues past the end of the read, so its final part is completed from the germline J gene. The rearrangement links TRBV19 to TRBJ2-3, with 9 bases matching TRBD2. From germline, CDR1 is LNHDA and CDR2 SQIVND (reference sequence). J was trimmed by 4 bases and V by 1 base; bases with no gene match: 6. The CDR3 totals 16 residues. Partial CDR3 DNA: TGTGCCAGTAGTATAGTGGGCGGGGGGGTATCAGATACG. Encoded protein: CASSIVGGGVSDT. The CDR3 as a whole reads CASSIVGGGVSDTQYF.

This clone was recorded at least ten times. This CDR3 is CASRGFAEQFF. The DNA read from the CDR3 is TGTGCCAGTAGGGGCTTTGCTGAG. V gene TRBV19 combines with J gene TRBJ2-1; D not certain. The CDR3 goes on 3 residues after the read ends, and that part is filled in from the germline J gene. Trimming removed 6 bases at V and 9 bases at J, with 9 bases between. There are 11 residues in the CDR3. Germline V gives CDR1 LNHDA, CDR2 SQIVND (reference sequence).

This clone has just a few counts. CDR3 residues: CASSLTGGNNEQFF. The sequenced CDR3 bases are TGCGCCAGCAGCTTAACAGGGGGCAATAATGAG. The chain carries TRBV5-1 and TRBJ2-1, with 9 positions matching TRBD1. The read gets to within 3 residues of the CDR3 end, and the germline J gene fills in the rest. There are 14 residues in the CDR3. V gave up 2 bases and J gave up 7 bases; unmatched junction bases: 4. The germline V gene encodes CDR1 SGHRS and CDR2 YFSETQ.

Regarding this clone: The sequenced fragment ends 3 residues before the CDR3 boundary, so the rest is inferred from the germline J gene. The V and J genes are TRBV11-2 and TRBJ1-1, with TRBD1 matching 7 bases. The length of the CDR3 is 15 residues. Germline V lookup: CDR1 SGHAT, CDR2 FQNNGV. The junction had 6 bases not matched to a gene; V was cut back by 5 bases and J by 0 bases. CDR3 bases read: TGTGCCAGCAGCCCTTCAACAGGGGTGAACACTGAA. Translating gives CASSPSTGVNTE. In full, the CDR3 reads CASSPSTGVNTEAFF.

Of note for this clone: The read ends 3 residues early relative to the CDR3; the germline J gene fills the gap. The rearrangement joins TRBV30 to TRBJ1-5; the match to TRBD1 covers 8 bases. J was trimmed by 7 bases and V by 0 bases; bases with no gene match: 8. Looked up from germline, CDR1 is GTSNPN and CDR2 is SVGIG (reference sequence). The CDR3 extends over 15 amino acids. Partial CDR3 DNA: TGTGCCTGGAGTGTAAAGACAGGGGTGCAGCAGCCC. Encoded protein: CAWSVKTGVQQP. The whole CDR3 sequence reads CAWSVKTGVQQPQHF. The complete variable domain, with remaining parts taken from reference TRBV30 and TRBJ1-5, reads SQTIHQWPATLVQPVGSPLSLECTVEGTSNPNLYWYRQAAGRGLQLLFYSVGIGQISSEVPQNLSASRPQDRQFILSSKKLLLSDSGFYLCAWSVKTGVQQPQHFGDGTRLSIL.

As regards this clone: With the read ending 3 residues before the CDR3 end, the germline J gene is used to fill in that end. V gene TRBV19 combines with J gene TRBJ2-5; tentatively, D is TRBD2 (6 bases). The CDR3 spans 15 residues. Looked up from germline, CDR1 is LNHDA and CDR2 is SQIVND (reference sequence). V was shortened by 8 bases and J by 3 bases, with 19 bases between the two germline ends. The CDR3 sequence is CASRRAGIQKETQYF. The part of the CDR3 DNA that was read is TGTGCCAGTCGTCGGGCGGGGATTCAAAAAGAGACC.

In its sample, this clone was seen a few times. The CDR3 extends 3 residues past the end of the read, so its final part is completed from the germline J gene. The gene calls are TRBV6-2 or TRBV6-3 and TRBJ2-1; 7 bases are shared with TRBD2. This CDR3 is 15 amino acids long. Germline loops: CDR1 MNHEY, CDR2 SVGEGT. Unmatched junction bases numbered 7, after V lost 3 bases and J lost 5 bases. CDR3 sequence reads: CASSYYGGRNNEQFF. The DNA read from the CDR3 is TGTGCCAGCAGTTATTACGGGGGGAGGAACAATGAG.

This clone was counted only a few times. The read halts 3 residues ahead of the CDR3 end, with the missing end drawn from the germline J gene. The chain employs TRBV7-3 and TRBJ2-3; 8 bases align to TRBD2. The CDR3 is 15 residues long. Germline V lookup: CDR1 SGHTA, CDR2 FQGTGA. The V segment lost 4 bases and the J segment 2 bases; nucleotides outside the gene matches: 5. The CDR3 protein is CASSSGRGVTDTQYF. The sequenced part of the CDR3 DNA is TGTGCCAGCAGCTCAGGGCGGGGGGTCACAGATACG.

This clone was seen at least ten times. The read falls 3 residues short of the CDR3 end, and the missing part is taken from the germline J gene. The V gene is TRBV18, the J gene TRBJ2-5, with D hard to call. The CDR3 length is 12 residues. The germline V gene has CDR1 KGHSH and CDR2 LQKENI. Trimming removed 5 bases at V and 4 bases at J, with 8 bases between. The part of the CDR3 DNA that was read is TGTGCCAGCTCATCCAGGCGAGAGACC. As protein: CASSSRRET. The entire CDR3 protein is CASSSRRETQYF.

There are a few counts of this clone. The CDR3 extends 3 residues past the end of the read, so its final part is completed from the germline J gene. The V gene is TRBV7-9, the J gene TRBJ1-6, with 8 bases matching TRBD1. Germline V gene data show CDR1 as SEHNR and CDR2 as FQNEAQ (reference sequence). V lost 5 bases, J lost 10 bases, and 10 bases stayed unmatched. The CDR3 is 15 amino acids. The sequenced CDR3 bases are TGTGCCAGCAGCCCAACCGGACAGGGTAAGTCACCC. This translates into CASSPTGQGKSP. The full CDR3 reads CASSPTGQGKSPLHF.

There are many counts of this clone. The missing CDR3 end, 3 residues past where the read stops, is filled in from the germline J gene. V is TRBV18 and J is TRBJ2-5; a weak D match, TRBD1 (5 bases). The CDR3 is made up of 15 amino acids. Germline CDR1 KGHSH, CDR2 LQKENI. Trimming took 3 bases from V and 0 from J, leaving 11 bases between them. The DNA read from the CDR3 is TGTGCCAGCTCACCGAGACAGCTGTACCAAGAGACC. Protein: CASSPRQLYQET. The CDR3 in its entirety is CASSPRQLYQETQYF.

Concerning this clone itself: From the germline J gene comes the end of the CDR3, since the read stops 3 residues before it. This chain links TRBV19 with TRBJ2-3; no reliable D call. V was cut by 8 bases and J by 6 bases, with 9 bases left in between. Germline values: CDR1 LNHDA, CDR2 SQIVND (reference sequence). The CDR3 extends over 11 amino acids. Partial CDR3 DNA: TGTGCCAGTGGGCTTGCGGATACG. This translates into CASGLADT. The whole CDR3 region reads CASGLADTQYF.

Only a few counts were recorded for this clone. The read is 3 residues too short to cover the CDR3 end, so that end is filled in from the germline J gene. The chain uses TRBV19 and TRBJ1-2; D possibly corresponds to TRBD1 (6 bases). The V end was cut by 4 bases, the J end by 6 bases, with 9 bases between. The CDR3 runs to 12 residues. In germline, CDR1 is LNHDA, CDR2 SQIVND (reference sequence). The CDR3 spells CASSRAGDGYTF. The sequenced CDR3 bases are TGTGCCAGTAGTAGAGCAGGGGATGGC. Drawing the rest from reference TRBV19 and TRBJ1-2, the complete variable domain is DGGITQSPKYLFRKEGQNVTLSCEQNLNHDAMYWYRQDPGQGLRLIYYSQIVNDFQKGDIAEGYSVSREKKESFPLTVTSAQKNPTAFYLCASSRAGDGYTFGSGTRLTVV.

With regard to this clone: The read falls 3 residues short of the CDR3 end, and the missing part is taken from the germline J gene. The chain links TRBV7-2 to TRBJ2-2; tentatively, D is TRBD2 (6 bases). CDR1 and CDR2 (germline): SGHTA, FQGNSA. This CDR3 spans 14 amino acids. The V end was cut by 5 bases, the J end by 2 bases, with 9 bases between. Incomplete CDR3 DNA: TGTGCCAGCAGCCCGGGACTTAACACCGGGGAG. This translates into CASSPGLNTGE. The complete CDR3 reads CASSPGLNTGELFF. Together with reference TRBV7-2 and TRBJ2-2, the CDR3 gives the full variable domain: GAGVSQSPSNKVTEKGKDVELRCDPISGHTALYWYRQSLGQGLEFLIYFQGNSAPDKSGLPSDRFSAERTGGSVSTLTIQRTQQEDSAVYLCASSPGLNTGELFFGEGSRLTVL.

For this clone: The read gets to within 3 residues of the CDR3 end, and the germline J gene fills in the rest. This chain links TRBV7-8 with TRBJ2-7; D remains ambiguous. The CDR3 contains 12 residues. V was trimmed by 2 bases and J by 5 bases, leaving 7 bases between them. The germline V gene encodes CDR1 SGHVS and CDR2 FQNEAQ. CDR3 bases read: TGTGCCAGCAGCTTACGGAGCGACGAG. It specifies CASSLRSDE. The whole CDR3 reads CASSLRSDEQYF.

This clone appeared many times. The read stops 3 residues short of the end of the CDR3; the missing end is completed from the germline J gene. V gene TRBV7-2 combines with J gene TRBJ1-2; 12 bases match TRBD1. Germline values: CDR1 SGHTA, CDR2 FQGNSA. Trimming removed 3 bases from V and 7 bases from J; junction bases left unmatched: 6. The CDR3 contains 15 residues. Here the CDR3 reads CASSFGTGGIFGYTF. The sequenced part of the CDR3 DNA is TGTGCCAGCAGCTTCGGGACAGGGGGCATTTTTGGC.

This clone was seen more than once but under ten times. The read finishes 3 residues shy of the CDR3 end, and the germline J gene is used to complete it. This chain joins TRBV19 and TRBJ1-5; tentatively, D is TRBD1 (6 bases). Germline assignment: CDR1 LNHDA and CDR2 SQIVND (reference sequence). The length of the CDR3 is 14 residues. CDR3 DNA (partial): TGTGCCAGTAGTATCAGGGGCAGACCCACCCCC. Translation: CASSIRGRPTP. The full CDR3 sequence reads CASSIRGRPTPQHF.

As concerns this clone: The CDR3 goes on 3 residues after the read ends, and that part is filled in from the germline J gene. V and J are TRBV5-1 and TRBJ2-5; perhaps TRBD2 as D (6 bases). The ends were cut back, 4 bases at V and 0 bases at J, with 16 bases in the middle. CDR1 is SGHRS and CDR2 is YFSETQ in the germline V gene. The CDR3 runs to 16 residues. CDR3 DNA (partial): TGCGCCAGCAGCCCGGCGGGAAACCTGTACCAAGAGACC. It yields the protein CASSPAGNLYQET. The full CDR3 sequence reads CASSPAGNLYQETQYF.